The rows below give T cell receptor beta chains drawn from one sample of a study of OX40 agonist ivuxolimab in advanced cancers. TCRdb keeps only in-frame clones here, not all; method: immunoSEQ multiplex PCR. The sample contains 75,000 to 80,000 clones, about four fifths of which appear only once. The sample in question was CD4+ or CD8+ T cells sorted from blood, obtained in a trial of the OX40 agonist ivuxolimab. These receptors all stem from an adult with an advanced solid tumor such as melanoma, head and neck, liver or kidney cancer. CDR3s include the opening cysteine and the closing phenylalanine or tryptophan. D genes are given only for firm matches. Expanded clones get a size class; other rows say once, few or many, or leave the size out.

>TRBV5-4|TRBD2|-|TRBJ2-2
TGTGCCAGCAGTGGGACTAGCGGGAGCCGGACCGGGGAGCTGTTTTTT
CASSGTSGSRTGELFF
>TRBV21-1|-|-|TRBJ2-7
TGTGCCAGCACTCGAAGCTCCTACGAGCAGTACTTC
CASTRSSYEQYF
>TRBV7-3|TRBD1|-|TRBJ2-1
TGTGCCAGCAGCTTTGGACAGGGGAAGGACAATGAGCAGTTCTTC
CASSFGQGKDNEQFF
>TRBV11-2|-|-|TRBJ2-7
TGTGCCAGCAGTGGAGGATACGAGCAGTACTTC
CASSGGYEQYF
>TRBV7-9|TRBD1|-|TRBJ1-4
TGTGCCAGCAGCCTCGGACAGGGAACTAATGAAAAACTGTTTTTT
CASSLGQGTNEKLFF
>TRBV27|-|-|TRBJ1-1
TGTGCCAGCAGTTTAGGCCGGGACACCAGAGGGACTGAAGCTTTCTTT
CASSLGRDTRGTEAFF
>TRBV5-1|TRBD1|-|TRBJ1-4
TGCGCCAGCAGCTTGGGACAGGGTTATGAAAAACTGTTTTTT
CASSLGQGYEKLFF
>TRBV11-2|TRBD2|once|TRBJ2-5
TGTGCCAGCAGCTCCCGGACTAGCCGATCCCAAGAGACCCAGTACTTC
CASSSRTSRSQETQYF
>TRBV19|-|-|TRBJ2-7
TGTGCTTCTACCCGGGACTGGGGCTCCTACGAGCAGTACTTC
CASTRDWGSYEQYF
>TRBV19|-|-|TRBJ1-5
TGTGCCAGTAGTATTAAGGGCTCGTATAGTCAGCCCCAGCATTTT
CASSIKGSYSQPQHF
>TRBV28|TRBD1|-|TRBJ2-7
TGTGCCATCACGGGACAGGGGGCGTACGAGCAGTACTTC
CAITGQGAYEQYF
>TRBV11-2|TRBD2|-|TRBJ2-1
TGTGCCAGCAGTCGGGGACTAGGGGATGAGCAGTTCTTC
CASSRGLGDEQFF
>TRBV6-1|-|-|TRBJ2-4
TGTGCCAGCAGTGAACACATGGGGGCCGCTGCCCGACCCAAAAACATTCAGTACTTC
CASSEHMGAAARPKNIQYF
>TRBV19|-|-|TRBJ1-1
TGTGCCAGTAGCCGGTGGACTGAAGCTTTCTTT
CASSRWTEAFF
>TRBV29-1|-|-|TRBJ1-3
TGCAGCGTGAGCGGCTCTGGAAACACCATATATTTT
CSVSGSGNTIYF
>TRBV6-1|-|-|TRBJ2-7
TGTGCCAGCAGGGACACGGGGACCTACGAGCAGTACTTC
CASRDTGTYEQYF
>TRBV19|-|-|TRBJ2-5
TGTGCCAGTAAATCGGACACAGAAGAGACCCAGTACTTC
CASKSDTEETQYF
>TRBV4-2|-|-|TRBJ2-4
TGTGCCAGCCGCGAGTCAGGAAACATTCAGTACTTC
CASRESGNIQYF
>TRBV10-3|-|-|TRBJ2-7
TGTGCCATCAGTGCCCGAGGGGGACCCTACGAGCAGTACTTC
CAISARGGPYEQYF
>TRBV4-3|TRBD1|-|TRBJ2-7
TGCGCCAGCAGCCAATCGAGGGGGCGGGACGAGCAGTACTTC
CASSQSRGRDEQYF
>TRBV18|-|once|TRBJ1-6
TGTGCCAGTTCAATGGGGAAAGCGGTTAATTCACCCCTCCACTTT
CASSMGKAVNSPLHF
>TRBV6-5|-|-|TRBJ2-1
TGTGCCAGCAGTTACTCGAGGTCCAGCTCCTACAATGAGCAGTTCTTC
CASSYSRSSSYNEQFF
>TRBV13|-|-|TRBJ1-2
TGTGCCAGCAGCTTAGGGGGATATGGCTACACCTTC
CASSLGGYGYTF
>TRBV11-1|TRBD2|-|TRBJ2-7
TGTGCCAGCAGCTCCGATACGGGACTACCACCCTACGAGCAGTACTTC
CASSSDTGLPPYEQYF
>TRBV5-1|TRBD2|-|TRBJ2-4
TGCGCCAGCAGCAAACCGGAGGGACTAGCGGGAGGGTTTAACATTCAGTACTTC
CASSKPEGLAGGFNIQYF
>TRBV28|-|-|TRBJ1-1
TGTGCCAGCAGTCCTACCCAAGGAATTGAAGCTTTCTTT
CASSPTQGIEAFF
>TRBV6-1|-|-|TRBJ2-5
TGTGCCAGCAGTGTAGGCATGGGAGAGACCCAGTACTTC
CASSVGMGETQYF
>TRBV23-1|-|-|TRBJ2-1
TGCGCCAGCAGTCAATCCGGACATGCCTCGGTTGAGCAGTTCTTC
CASSQSGHASVEQFF
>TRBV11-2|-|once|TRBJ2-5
TGTGCCAGCAGCTTAGAGGACGGCCCGAAGACCCAGTACTTC
CASSLEDGPKTQYF
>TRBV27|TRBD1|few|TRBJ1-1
TGTGCCAGCAGTTCGGGACAGGCCACTGAAGCTTTCTTT
CASSSGQATEAFF
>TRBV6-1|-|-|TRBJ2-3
TGTGCCAGCTGTGAATGGGGGTCGAGCACAGATACGCAGTATTTT
CASCEWGSSTDTQYF
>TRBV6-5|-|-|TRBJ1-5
TGTGCCAGCAGTGGATCAGGAGGGGGTCAGCCCCAGCATTTT
CASSGSGGGQPQHF
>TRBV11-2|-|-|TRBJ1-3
TGTGCCAGCAGCTTACAGGGGCCTGGAAACACCATATATTTT
CASSLQGPGNTIYF
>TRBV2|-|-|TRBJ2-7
TGTGCCAGCGTTTTGCGAATGGGGCGCACCTACGAGCAGTACTTC
CASVLRMGRTYEQYF
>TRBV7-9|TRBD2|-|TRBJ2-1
TGTGCCAGCAGCTCCCCGGAAAGGACTAGCGCTGGTGAGCAGTTCTTC
CASSSPERTSAGEQFF
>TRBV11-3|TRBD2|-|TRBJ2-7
TGTGCCAGCAGCTTAGCCGGCCAACTAGCGGGAGCTGGATACGAGCAGTACTTC
CASSLAGQLAGAGYEQYF
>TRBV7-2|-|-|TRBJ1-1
TGTGCCAGCGGCAAAGGACAGATGAACACTGAAGCTTTCTTT
CASGKGQMNTEAFF
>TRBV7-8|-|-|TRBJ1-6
TGTGCCAGCAGCTTAGTAATTCGGGGGACAAATGCAGATAATTCACCCCTCCACTTT
CASSLVIRGTNADNSPLHF
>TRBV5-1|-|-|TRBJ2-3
TGCGCCAGCAACTCGCGCCCCAGGGGTACGCAGTATTTT
CASNSRPRGTQYF